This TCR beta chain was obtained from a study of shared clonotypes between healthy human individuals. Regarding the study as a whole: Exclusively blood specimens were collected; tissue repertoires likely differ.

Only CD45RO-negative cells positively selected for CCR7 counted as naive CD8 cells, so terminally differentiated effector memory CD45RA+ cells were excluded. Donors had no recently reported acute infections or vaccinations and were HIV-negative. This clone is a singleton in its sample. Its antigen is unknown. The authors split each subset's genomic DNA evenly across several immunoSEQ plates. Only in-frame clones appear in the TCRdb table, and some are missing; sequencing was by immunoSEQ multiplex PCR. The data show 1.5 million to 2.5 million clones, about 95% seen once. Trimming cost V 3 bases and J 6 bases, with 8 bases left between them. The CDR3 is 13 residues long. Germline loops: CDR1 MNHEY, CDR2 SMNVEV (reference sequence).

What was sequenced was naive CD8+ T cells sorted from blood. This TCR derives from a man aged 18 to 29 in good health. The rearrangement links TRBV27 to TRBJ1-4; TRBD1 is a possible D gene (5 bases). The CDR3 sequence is CASSFGGDEKLFF. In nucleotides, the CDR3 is TGTGCCAGCAGTTTTGGGGGAGATGAAAAACTGTTTTTT.